The present entry profiles one T cell receptor (beta chain) with its context. Its antigen is undetermined. The CDR3 has 16 amino acids. Germline V gene sequence: CDR1 SGHNT, CDR2 YENEEA. Trimming removed 6 bases at V and 0 bases at J, with 15 bases between. TCRdb's table, derived via immunoSEQ multiplex PCR, lists solely in-frame clones and lacks some. The table records 60,000 to 90,000 clones, around 85% of them present only once. The source of the sample is a study of OX40 agonist ivuxolimab in advanced cancers. The study's findings and limits: In CD8+ T cells, expanded clones were on average more numerous than in CD4+.

The investigators sampled blood at baseline, at cycle 4 day 1, and at cycle 7 day 1. The receptor comes from an adult with an advanced solid tumor such as melanoma, head and neck, liver or kidney cancer. The chain couples TRBV11-3 to TRBJ2-1, with D hard to call. The sample in question was CD4+ or CD8+ T cells sorted from blood, obtained in a trial of the OX40 agonist ivuxolimab. CDR3 DNA: TGTGCCAGCAGATCTTATGCCGGAATCTCCTACAATGAGCAGTTCTTC. Amino acids: CASRSYAGISYNEQFF.